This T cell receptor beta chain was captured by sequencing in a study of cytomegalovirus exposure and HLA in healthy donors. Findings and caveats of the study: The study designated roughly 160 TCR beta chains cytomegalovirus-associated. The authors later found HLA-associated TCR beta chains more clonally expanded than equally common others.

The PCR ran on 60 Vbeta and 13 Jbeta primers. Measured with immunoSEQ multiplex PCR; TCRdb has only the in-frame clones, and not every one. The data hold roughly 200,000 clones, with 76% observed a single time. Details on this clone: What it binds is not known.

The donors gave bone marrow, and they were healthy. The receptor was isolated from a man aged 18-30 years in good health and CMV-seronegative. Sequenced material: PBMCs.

DNA for the CDR3: TGTGCCTGGAAGCGCACGGTGAACACTGAAGCTTTCTTT. Protein sequence: CAWKRTVNTEAFF. This chain joins TRBV30 and TRBJ1-1; unclear D gene. The V and J ends lost 4 bases and 0 bases respectively, with 9 bases between them. The CDR3 consists of 13 residues. Germline lookup yields CDR1 GTSNPN and CDR2 SVGIG (reference sequence).